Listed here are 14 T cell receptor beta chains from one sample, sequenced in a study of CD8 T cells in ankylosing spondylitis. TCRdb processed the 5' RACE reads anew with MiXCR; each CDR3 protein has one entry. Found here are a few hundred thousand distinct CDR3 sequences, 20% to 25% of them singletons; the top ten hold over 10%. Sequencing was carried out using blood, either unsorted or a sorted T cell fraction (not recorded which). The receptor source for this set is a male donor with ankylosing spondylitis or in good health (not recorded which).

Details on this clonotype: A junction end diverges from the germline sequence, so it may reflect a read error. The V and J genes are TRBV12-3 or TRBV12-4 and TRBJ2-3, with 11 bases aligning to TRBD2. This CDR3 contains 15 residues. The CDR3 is CASSIAGGPGDTQYF. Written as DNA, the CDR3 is TGTGCCAGCAGTATAGCGGGGGGGCCTGGAGATACGCAGTATTTT.

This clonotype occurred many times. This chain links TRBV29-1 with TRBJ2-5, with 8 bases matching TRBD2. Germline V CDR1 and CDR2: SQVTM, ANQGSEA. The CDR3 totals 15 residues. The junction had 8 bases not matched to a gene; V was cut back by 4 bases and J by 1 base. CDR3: CSVARQRGFQETQYF. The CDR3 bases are TGCAGCGTTGCCCGCCAGCGGGGGTTCCAAGAGACCCAGTACTTC.

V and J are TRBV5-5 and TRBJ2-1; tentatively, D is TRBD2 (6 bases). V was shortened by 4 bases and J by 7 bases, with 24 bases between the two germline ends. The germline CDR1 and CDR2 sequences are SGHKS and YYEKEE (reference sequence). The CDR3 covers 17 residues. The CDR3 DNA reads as TGTGCCAGCAGCCCGGGACTTTATGTGGGCGAAAAGAATGAGCAGTTCTTC. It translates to CASSPGLYVGEKNEQFF.

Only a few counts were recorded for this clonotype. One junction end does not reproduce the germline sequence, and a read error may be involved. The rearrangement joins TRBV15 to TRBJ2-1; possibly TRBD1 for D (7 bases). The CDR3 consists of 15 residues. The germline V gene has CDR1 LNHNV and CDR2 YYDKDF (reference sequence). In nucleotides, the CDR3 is TGTGCCACCAGCGGAGAACAGGGGCGGAGGGGTGAGCAGTTCTTC. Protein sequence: CATSGEQGRRGEQFF.

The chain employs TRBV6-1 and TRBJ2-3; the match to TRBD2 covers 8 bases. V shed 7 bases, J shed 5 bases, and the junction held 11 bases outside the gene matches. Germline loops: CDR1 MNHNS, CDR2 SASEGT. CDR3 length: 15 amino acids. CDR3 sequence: CASTTYGGAIDTQYF. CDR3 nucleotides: TGTGCCAGCACCACCTACGGGGGGGCAATAGATACGCAGTATTTT.

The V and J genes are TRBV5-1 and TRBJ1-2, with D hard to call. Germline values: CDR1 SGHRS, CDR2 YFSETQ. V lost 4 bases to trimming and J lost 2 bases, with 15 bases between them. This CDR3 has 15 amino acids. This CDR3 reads CASSGEGPTNYGYTF. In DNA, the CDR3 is TGCGCCAGCAGCGGAGAGGGTCCCACAAACTATGGCTACACCTTC.

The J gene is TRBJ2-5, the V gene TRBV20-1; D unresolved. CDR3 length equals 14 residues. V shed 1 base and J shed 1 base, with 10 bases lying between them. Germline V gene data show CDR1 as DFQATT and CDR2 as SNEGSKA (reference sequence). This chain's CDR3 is CSARAARRQETQYF. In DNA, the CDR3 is TGCAGTGCTAGAGCCGCTAGGCGCCAAGAGACCCAGTACTTC.

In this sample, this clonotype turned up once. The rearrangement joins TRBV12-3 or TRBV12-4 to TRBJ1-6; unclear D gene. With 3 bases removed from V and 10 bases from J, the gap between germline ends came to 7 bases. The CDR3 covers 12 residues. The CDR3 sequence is CASSFGHSPLHF. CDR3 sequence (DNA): TGTGCCAGCAGTTTTGGGCACTCACCCCTCCACTTT.

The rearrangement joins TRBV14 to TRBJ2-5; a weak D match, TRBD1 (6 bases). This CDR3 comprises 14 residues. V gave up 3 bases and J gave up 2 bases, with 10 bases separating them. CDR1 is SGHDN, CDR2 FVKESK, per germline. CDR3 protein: CASSHPGAQETQYF. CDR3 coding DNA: TGTGCCAGCAGCCACCCAGGGGCGCAAGAGACCCAGTACTTC.

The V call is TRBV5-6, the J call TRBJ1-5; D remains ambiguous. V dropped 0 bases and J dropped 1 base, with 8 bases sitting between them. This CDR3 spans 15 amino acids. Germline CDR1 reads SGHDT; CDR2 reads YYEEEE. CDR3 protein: CASSLGWGSNQPQHF. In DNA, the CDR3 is TGTGCCAGCAGCTTGGGTTGGGGAAGCAATCAGCCCCAGCATTTT.

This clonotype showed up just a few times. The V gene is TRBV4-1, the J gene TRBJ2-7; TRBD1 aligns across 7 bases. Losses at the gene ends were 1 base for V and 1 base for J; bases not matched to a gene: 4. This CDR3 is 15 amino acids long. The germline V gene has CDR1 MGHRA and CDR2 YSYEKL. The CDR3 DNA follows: TGCGCCAGCAGCCAAGTCCGGGACAGTTCCTACGAGCAGTACTTC. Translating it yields CASSQVRDSSYEQYF.

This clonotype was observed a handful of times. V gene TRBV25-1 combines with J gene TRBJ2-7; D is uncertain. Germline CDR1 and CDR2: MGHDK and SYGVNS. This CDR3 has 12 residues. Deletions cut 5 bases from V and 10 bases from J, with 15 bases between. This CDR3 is CASSPQGQDQYF. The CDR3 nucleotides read TGTGCCAGCAGTCCTCAAGGGCAGGATCAGTACTTC.

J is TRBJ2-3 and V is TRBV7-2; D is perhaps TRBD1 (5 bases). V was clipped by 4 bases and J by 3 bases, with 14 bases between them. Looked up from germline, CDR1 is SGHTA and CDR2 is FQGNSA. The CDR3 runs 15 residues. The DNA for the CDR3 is TGTGCCAGCAGCTCGACGTCCAGGGTGACAGATACGCAGTATTTT. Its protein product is CASSSTSRVTDTQYF.

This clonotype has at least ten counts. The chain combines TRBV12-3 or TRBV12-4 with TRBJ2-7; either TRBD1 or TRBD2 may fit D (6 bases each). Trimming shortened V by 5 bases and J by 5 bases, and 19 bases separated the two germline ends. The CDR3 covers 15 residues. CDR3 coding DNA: TGTGCCAGCAGTCCTAGGGGGGCGCAGACAAACGAGCAGTACTTC. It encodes CASSPRGAQTNEQYF.